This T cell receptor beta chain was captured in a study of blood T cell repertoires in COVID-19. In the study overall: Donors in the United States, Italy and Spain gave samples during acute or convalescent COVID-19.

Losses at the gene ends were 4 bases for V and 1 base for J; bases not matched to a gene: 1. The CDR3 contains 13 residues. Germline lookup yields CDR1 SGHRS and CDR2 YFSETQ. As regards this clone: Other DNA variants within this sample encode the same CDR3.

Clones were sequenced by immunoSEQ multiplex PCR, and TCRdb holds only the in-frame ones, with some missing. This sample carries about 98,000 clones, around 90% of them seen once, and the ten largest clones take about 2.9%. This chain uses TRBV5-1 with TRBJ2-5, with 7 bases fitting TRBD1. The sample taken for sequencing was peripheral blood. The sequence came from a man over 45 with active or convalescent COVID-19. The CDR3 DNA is TGCGCCAGCAGCAGGGACAGCCAAGAGACCCAGTACTTC. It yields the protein CASSRDSQETQYF.